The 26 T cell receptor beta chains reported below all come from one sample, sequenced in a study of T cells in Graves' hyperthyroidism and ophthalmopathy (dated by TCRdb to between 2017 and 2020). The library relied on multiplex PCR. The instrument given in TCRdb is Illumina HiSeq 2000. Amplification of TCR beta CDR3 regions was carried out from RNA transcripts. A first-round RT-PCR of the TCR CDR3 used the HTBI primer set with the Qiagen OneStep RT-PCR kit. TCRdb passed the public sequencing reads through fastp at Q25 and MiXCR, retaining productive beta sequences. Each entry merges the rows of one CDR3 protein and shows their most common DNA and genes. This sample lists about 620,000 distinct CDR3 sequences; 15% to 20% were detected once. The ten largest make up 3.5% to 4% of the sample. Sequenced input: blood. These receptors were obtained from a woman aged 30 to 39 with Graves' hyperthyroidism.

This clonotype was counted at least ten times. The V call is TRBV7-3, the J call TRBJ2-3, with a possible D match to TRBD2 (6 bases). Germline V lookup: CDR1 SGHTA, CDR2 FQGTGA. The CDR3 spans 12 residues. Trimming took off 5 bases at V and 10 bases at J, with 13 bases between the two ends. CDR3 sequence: CASSPTSGAQYF. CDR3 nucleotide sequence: TGTGCCAGCAGCCCTACTTCGGGGGCGCAGTATTTT.

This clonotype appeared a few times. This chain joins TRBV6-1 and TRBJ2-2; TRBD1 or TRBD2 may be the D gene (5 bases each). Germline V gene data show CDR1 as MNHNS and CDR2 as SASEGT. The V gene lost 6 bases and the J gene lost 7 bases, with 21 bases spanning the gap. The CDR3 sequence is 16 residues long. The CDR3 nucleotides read TGTGCCAGCAGACAAAGACCAGGGACGGGGATCGGGGAGCTGTTTTTT. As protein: CASRQRPGTGIGELFF.

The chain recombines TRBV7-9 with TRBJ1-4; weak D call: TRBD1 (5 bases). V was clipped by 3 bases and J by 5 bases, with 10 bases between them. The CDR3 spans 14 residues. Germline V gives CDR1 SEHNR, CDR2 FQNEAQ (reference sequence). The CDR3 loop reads CASSFRGSNEKLFF. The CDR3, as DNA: TGTGCCAGCAGCTTCCGGGGGTCAAATGAAAAACTGTTTTTT. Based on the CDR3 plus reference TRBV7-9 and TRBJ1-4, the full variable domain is DTGVSQNPRHKITKRGQNVTFRCDPISEHNRLYWYRQTLGQGPEFLTYFQNEAQLEKSRLLSDRFSAERPKGSFSTLEIQRTEQGDSAMYLCASSFRGSNEKLFFGSGTQLSVL.

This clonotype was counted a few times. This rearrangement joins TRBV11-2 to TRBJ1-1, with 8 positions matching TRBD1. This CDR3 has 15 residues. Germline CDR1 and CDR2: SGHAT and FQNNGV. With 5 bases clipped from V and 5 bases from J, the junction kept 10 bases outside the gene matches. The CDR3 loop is CASSPTQGAGTEAFF. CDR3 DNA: TGTGCCAGCAGCCCGACTCAGGGGGCAGGAACTGAAGCTTTCTTT. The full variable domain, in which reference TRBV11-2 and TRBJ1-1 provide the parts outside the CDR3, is EAGVAQSPRYKIIEKRQSVAFWCNPISGHATLYWYQQILGQGPKLLIQFQNNGVVDDSQLPKDRFSAERLKGVDSTLKIQPAKLEDSAVYLCASSPTQGAGTEAFFGQGTRLTVV.

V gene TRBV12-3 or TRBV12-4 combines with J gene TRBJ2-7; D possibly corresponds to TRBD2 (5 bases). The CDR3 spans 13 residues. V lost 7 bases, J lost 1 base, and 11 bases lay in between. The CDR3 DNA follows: TGTGCCAGCACCAGAGCGGTTTCCTACGAGCAGTACTTC. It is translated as CASTRAVSYEQYF.

CDR3 protein: CASSFRVGGELFF. CDR3 DNA: TGTGCCAGCAGCTTCAGGGTGGGCGGGGAGCTGTTTTTT. The chain couples TRBV7-2 to TRBJ2-2, with D possibly matching TRBD1 (5 bases). This CDR3 spans 13 amino acids. Trimming took off 3 bases at V and 7 bases at J, with 9 bases between the two ends. Germline V CDR1 and CDR2: SGHTA, FQGNSA.

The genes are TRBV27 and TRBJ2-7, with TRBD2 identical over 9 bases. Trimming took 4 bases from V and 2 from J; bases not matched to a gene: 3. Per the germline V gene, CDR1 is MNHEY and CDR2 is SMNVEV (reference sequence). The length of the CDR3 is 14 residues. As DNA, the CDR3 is TGTGCCAGCAGTTCGGGACTAGCTCCCTACGAGCAGTACTTC. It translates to CASSSGLAPYEQYF.

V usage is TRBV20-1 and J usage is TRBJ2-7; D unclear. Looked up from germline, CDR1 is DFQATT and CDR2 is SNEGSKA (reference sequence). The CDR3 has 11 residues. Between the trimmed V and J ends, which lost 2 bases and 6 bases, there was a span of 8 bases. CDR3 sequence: CSARRVGEQYF. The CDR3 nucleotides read TGCAGTGCTAGACGGGTTGGCGAGCAGTACTTC.

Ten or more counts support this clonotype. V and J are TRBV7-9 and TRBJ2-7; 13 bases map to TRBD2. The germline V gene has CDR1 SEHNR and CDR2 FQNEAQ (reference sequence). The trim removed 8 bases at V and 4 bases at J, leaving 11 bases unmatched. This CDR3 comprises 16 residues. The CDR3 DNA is TGTGCCAGCGGAGCACTAGCGGGAGGGCCGGGGTACGAGCAGTACTTC. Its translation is CASGALAGGPGYEQYF.

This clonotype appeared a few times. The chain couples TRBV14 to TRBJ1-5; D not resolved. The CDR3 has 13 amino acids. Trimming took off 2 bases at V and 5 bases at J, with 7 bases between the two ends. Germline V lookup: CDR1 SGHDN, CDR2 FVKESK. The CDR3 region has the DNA TGTGCCAGCAGCCAATTTGGGGATCAGCCCCAGCATTTT. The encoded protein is CASSQFGDQPQHF.

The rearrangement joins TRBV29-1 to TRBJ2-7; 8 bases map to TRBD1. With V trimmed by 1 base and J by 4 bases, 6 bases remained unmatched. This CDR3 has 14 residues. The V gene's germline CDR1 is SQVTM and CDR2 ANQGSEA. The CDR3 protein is CSVEGPGGKYEQYF. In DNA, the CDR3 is TGCAGCGTTGAAGGTCCAGGGGGCAAGTACGAGCAGTACTTC.

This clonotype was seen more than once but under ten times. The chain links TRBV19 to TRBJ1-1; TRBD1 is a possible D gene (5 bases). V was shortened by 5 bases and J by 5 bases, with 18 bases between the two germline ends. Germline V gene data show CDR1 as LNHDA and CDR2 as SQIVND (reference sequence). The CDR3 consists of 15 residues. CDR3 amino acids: CASSPEGWGLTEAFF. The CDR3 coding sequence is TGTGCCAGTAGTCCAGAGGGTTGGGGCCTGACTGAAGCTTTCTTT.

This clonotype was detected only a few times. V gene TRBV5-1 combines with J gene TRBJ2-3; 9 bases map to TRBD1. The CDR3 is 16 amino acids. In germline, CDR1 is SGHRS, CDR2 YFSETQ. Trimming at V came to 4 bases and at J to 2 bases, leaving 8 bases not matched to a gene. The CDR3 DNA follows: TGCGCCAGCAGCCCAGGCCGGGACAGGGTCACAGATACGCAGTATTTT. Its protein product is CASSPGRDRVTDTQYF.

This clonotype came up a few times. This chain's CDR3 is CASSSAHRGPYNEQFF. CDR3 coding DNA: TGTGCCAGCAGCTCGGCTCACAGGGGACCCTACAATGAGCAGTTCTTC. The chain couples TRBV5-5 to TRBJ2-1; TRBD1 agrees at 7 bases. The ends lost 3 bases at V and 2 bases at J; junction bases unmatched: 8. CDR3 length equals 16 residues. Germline V lookup: CDR1 SGHKS, CDR2 YYEKEE (reference sequence).

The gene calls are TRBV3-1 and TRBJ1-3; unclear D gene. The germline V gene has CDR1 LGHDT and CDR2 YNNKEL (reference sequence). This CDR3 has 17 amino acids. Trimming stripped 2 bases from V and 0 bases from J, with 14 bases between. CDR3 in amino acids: CASSQLPPGSSGNTIYF. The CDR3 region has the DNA TGTGCCAGCAGCCAATTGCCCCCCGGGAGCTCTGGAAACACCATATATTTT.

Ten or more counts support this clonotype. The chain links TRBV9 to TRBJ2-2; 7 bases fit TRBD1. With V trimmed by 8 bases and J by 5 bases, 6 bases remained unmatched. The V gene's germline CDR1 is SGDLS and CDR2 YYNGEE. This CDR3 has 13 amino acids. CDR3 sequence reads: CASRTGVTGELFF. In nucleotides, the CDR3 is TGTGCCAGTCGAACAGGGGTAACCGGGGAGCTGTTTTTT.

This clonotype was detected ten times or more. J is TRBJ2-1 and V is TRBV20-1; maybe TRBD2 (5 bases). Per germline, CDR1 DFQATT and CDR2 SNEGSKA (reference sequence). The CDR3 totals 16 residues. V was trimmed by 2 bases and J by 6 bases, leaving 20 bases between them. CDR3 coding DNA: TGCAGTGCTAGAAGGGTAGTCGCTAGCTTGGGCAATGAGCAGTTCTTC. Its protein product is CSARRVVASLGNEQFF.

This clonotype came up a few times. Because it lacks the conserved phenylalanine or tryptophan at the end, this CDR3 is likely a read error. Written as DNA, the CDR3 is TGTGCCAGCAGCCGGATGACAGGGGGAAACACTGAAGCTTTCTCT. Encoded protein: CASSRMTGGNTEAFS. The rearrangement links TRBV7-2 to TRBJ1-1; 9 nucleotides match TRBD1. CDR3 length: 15 residues. Germline lookup yields CDR1 SGHTA and CDR2 FQGNSA. J lost 2 bases, V lost 5 bases, and 6 bases had no gene match.

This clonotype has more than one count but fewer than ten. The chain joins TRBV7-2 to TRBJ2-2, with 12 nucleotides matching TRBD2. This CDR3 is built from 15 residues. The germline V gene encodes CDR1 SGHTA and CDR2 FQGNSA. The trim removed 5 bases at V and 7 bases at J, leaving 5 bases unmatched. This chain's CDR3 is CASSKRTSGIGELFF. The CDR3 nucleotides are TGTGCCAGCAGCAAGCGGACTAGCGGGATCGGGGAGCTGTTTTTT.

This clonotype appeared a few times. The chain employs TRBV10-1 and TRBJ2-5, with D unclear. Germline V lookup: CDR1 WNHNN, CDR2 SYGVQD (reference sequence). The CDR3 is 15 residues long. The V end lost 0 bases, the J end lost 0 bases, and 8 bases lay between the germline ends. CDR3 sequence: CASSESGQNQETQYF. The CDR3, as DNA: TGCGCCAGCAGTGAGTCAGGCCAGAACCAAGAGACCCAGTACTTC.

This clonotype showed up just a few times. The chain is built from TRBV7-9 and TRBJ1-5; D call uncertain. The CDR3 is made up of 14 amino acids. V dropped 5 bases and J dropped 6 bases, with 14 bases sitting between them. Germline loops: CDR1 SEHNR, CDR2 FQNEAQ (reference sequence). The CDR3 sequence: CASSPLGGRQPQHF. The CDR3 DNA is TGTGCCAGCAGCCCCCTGGGAGGGCGTCAGCCCCAGCATTTT. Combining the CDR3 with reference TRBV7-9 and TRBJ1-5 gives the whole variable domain DTGVSQNPRHKITKRGQNVTFRCDPISEHNRLYWYRQTLGQGPEFLTYFQNEAQLEKSRLLSDRFSAERPKGSFSTLEIQRTEQGDSAMYLCASSPLGGRQPQHFGDGTRLSIL.

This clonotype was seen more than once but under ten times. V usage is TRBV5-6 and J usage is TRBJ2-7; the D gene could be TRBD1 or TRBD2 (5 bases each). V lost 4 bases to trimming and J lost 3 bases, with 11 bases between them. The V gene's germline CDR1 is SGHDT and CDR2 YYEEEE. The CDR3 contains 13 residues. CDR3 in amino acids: CASSAGTVYEQYF. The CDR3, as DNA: TGTGCCAGCAGCGCAGGGACCGTCTACGAGCAGTACTTC.

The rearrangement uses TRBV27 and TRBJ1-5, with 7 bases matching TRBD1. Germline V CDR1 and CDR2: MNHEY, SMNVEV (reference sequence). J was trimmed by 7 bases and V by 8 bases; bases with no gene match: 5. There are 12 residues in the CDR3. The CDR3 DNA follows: TGTGCCAGCGGGACAGCAGGGCAGCCCCAGCATTTT. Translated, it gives CASGTAGQPQHF.

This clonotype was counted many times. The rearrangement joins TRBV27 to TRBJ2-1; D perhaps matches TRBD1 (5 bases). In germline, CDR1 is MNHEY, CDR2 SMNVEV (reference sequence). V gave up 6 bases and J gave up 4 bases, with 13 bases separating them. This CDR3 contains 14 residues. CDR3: CASRTGFLYNEQFF. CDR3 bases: TGTGCCAGCAGAACAGGATTCCTTTACAATGAGCAGTTCTTC.

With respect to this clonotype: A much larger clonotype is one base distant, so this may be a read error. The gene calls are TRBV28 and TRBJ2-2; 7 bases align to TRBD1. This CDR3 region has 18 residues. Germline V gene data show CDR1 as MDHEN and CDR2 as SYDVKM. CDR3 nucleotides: TGTGCCAGCAGTTCTCCAGGGGGTTCCTACGCGAACACCGGGGAGCCGTTTTTT. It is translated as CASSSPGGSYANTGEPFF. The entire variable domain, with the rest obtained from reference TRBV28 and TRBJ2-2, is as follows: DVKVTQSSRYLVKRTGEKVFLECVQDMDHENMFWYRQDPGLGLRLIYFSYDVKMKEKGDIPEGYSVSREKKERFSLILESASTNQTSMYLCASSSPGGSYANTGEPFFGEGSRLTVL.

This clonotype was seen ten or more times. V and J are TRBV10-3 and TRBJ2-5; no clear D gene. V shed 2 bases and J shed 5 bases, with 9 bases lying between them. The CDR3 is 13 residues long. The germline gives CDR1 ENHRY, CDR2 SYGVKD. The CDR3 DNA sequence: TGTGCCATCAGTGAGCCCCTGGGGGAGACCCAGTACTTC. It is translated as CAISEPLGETQYF.